These 2 T cell receptor beta chains were sequenced from one sample in a study of T cells after yellow fever vaccination. Each CDR3 protein gets one entry after TCRdb re-called the 5' RACE reads with MiXCR. Of a few hundred thousand distinct CDR3 sequences listed, less than 9% are singletons. Sequencing used CD4+ T cells sorted from PBMCs, obtained 15 days after the yellow fever booster vaccination. The origin of the receptors is a man aged 25-40 years who received the YFV17D yellow fever vaccine.

There are many counts of this clonotype. The chain's CDR3 is CASSPPTGHRGYNEQFF. In DNA, the CDR3 is TGTGCCAGCAGCCCGCCGACGGGGCACAGGGGCTACAATGAGCAGTTCTTC. The V gene is TRBV7-9, the J gene TRBJ2-1, with 7 bases that match TRBD1. CDR3 length equals 17 residues. The germline V gene has CDR1 SEHNR and CDR2 FQNEAQ (reference sequence). V gave up 5 bases and J gave up 3 bases; unmatched junction bases: 13. The full variable domain, in which reference TRBV7-9 and TRBJ2-1 provide the parts outside the CDR3, is DTGVSQNPRHKITKRGQNVTFRCDPISEHNRLYWYRQTLGQGPEFLTYFQNEAQLEKSRLLSDRFSAERPKGSFSTLEIQRTEQGDSAMYLCASSPPTGHRGYNEQFFGPGTRLTVL.

The V and J genes are TRBV28 and TRBJ2-2; D gene unclear. Germline values: CDR1 MDHEN, CDR2 SYDVKM. The CDR3 length is 15 residues. Trimming pared 3 bases from V and 4 bases from J, leaving 12 bases between. The chain's CDR3 is CASSLGGSSTGELFF. The CDR3 DNA is TGTGCCAGCAGTTTGGGCGGCTCGAGCACCGGGGAGCTGTTTTTT.